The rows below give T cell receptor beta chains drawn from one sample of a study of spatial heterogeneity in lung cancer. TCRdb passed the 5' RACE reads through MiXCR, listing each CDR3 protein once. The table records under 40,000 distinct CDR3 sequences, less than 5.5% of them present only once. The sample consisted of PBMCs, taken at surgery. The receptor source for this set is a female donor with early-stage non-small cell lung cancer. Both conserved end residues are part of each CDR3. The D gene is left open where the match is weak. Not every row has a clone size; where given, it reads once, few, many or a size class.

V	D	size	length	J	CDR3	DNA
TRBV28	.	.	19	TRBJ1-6	CASSIFIGQLLSYNSPLHF	TGTGCCAGCAGTATCTTCATAGGACAGCTGCTCTCCTATAATTCACCCCTCCACTTT
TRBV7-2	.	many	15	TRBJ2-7	CASSLTLGGSGEQYF	TGTGCCAGCAGCTTAACCCTCGGAGGGTCTGGCGAGCAGTACTTC
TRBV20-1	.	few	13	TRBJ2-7	CSARDTAIYEQYF	TGCAGTGCTAGAGACACAGCGATCTACGAGCAGTACTTC
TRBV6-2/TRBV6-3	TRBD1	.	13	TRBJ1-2	CASSSRPDREGTF	TGTGCCAGCAGTTCACGTCCAGACAGGGAGGGCACCTTC
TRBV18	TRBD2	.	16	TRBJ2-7	CASSPPSGGNSYEQYF	TGTGCCAGCTCACCACCTAGCGGGGGCAACTCCTACGAGCAGTACTTC
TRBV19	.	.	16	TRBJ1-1	CASSKFPDRTYTEAFF	TGTGCCAGTAGTAAATTCCCCGACAGGACTTACACTGAAGCTTTCTTT
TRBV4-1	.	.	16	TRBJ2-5	CASSQSGYTYQETQYF	TGCGCCAGCAGCCAAAGCGGATATACGTACCAAGAGACCCAGTACTTC
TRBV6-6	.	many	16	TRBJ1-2	CASSYSETAQAGGYTF	TGTGCCAGCAGTTACTCGGAAACAGCCCAAGCGGGGGGCTACACCTTC
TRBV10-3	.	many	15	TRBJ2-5	CAISEIAGVQETQYF	TGTGCCATCAGTGAAATCGCCGGGGTTCAAGAGACCCAGTACTTC
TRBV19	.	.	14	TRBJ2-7	CASSIAGTSYEQYF	TGTGCCAGTAGTATAGCGGGCACCTCCTACGAGCAGTACTTC
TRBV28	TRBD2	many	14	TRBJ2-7	CASSQAGGSYEQYF	TGTGCCAGCAGTCAGGCGGGGGGATCCTACGAGCAGTACTTC
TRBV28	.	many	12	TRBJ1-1	CATRAQTFEAFF	TGTGCCACTAGGGCCCAAACCTTTGAAGCTTTCTTT
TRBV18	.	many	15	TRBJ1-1	CASSPPKGPNTEAFF	TGTGCCAGCTCACCACCGAAGGGTCCTAACACTGAAGCTTTCTTT
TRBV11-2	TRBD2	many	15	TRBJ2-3	CASSFSGGVTDTQYF	TGTGCCAGCAGCTTTAGCGGGGGGGTGACAGATACGCAGTATTTT
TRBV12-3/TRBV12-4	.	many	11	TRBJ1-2	CASSFNWGYTF	TGTGCCAGCAGTTTTAACTGGGGCTACACCTTC
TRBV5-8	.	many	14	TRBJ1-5	CATNPGRSNQPQHF	TGTGCCACCAACCCGGGACGGAGCAATCAGCCCCAGCATTTT
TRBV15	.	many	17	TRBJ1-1	CATSRGWPRQMNTEAFF	TGTGCCACCAGCAGAGGTTGGCCCCGACAAATGAACACTGAAGCTTTCTTT
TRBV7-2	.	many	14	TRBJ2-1	CASSPETLYNEQFF	TGTGCCAGCAGCCCAGAGACCCTTTACAATGAGCAGTTCTTC
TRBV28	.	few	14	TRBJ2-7	CASSAPWGTYEQYF	TGTGCCAGCAGCGCCCCCTGGGGGACCTACGAGCAGTACTTC
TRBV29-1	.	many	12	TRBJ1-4	CSVFQGDEKLFF	TGCAGCGTGTTCCAAGGCGATGAAAAACTGTTTTTT
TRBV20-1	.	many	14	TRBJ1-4	CSARRDLPREKLFF	TGCAGTGCCCGCCGGGACCTCCCTAGAGAAAAACTGTTTTTT
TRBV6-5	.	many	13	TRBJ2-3	CASRDHNTDTQYF	TGTGCCAGCCGGGACCATAACACAGATACGCAGTATTTT
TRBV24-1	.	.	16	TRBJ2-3	CATSDPTEGSTDTQYF	TGTGCCACCAGTGACCCTACCGAAGGAAGCACAGATACGCAGTATTTT
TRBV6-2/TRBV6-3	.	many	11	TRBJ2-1	CASSYSNEQFF	TGTGCCAGCAGTTACTCGAATGAGCAGTTCTTC
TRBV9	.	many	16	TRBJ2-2	CASSVFGQPNTGELFF	TGTGCCAGCAGCGTATTTGGACAACCGAACACCGGGGAGCTGTTTTTT
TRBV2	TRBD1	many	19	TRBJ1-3	CASSDSWLDRGESGNTIYF	TGTGCCAGCAGTGATAGTTGGTTGGACAGGGGGGAATCCGGAAACACCATATATTTT
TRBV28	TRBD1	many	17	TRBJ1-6	CASSSTGQGFLNSPLHF	TGTGCCAGCAGTTCGACGGGACAGGGTTTCTTAAATTCACCCCTCCACTTT
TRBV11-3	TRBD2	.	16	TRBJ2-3	CASSERTSGGQDTQYF	TGTGCCAGCAGCGAGCGGACTAGCGGGGGGCAAGATACGCAGTATTTT
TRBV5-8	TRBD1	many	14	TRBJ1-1	CASSLADRGTEAFF	TGTGCCAGCAGCTTGGCCGACAGGGGCACTGAAGCTTTCTTT
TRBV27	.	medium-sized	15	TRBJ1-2	CASSSTAGISYGYTF	TGTGCCAGCAGTTCCACGGCAGGCATAAGCTATGGCTACACCTTC
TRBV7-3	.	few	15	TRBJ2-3	CASSLTSGWADTQYF	TGTGCCAGCAGCTTAACTAGCGGATGGGCAGATACGCAGTATTTT
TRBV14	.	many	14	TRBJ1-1	CASSQGGKNTEAFF	TGTGCCAGCAGCCAGGGGGGGAAGAACACTGAAGCTTTCTTT
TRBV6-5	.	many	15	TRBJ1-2	CASSYLTGPGYGYTF	TGTGCCAGCAGTTACCTTACAGGCCCGGGCTATGGCTACACCTTC
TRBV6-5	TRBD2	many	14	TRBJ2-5	CASSYREGQETQYF	TGTGCCAGCAGTTACCGGGAGGGCCAAGAGACCCAGTACTTC
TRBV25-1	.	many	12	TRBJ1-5	CASSGTNQPQHF	TGTGCCAGCAGTGGGACTAATCAGCCCCAGCATTTT
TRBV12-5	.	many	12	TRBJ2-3	CASGLVTDTQYF	TGTGCTAGTGGTTTGGTAACAGATACGCAGTATTTT
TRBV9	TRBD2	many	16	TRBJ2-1	CASSVEAGVAYNEQFF	TGTGCCAGCAGCGTAGAGGCGGGGGTCGCCTACAATGAGCAGTTCTTC
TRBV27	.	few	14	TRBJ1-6	CASSWRSYNSPLHF	TGTGCCAGCAGTTGGCGCTCCTATAATTCACCCCTCCACTTT
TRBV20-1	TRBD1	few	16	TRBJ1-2	CSARGERWTGVYGYTF	TGCAGTGCTAGAGGAGAACGTTGGACAGGGGTCTATGGCTACACCTTC
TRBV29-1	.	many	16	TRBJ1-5	CSVATGRPRAGQPQHF	TGCAGCGTTGCGACGGGGAGGCCCCGGGCGGGTCAGCCCCAGCATTTT
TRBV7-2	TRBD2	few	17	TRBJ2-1	CASSLGLAGAPGNEQFF	TGTGCCAGCAGCCTAGGGCTAGCGGGGGCCCCGGGGAATGAGCAGTTCTTC
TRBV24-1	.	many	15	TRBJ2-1	CATSDLRGAYNEQFF	TGTGCCACCAGTGATTTACGGGGGGCATACAATGAGCAGTTCTTC
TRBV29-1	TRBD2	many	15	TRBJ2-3	CSVAAISGATDTQYF	TGCAGCGTTGCGGCGATTAGCGGGGCCACAGATACGCAGTATTTT
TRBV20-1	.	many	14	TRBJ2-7	CSARENWGSYEQYF	TGCAGTGCCCGGGAAAACTGGGGCTCCTACGAGCAGTACTTC
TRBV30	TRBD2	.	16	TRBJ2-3	CARSSGGASTTDTQYF	TGTGCCCGGTCTAGCGGGGGGGCCTCAACCACAGATACGCAGTATTTT
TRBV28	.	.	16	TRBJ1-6	CASPGGAQGSNSPLHF	TGTGCCAGCCCTGGGGGGGCTCAGGGTTCTAATTCACCCCTCCACTTT
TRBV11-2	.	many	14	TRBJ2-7	CASSYIRRPYEQYF	TGTGCCAGCTCTTACATCCGCAGACCCTACGAGCAGTACTTC
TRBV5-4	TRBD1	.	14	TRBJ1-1	CASTPGGGNTEAFF	TGTGCCAGCACCCCAGGGGGCGGGAACACTGAAGCTTTCTTT
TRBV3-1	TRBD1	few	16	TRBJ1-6	CASSHRDRGRDSPLHF	TGTGCCAGCAGCCATCGGGACAGGGGGAGAGACTCACCCCTCCACTTT
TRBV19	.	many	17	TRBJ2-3	CASSPPVRRARQDTQYF	TGTGCCAGTAGTCCACCGGTGAGAAGGGCCAGGCAGGATACGCAGTATTTT
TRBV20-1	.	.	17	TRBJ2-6	CSARQARGPSGANVLTF	TGCAGTGCTAGGCAGGCCCGGGGGCCCTCTGGGGCCAACGTCCTGACTTTC
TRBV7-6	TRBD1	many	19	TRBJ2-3	CASSLGIRVGTGDTDTQYF	TGTGCCAGCAGCTTAGGTATTCGGGTTGGGACAGGTGACACAGATACGCAGTATTTT
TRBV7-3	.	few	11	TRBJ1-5	CASSLCVPQHF	TGTGCCAGCAGCTTATGTGTGCCCCAGCATTTT